A selection of T cell receptor beta chains follows, all from one sample in a study of blood T cell repertoires in COVID-19. Profiled with immunoSEQ multiplex PCR; TCRdb holds only in-frame clones, not every one. The sample contains approximately 210,000 clones, 75% to 90% of which appear only once. The source material was peripheral blood. Receptors were obtained from a human donor in a cohort sampled during active COVID-19. CDR3s include the opening cysteine and the closing phenylalanine or tryptophan. The D gene is left open where the match is weak. Clone size appears in some rows only: once, few, many, or a class for an expanded clone.

clone_size: .
d_call: TRBD1
j_call: TRBJ1-1
v_call: TRBV11-2
cdr3_aa: CASSLRAGGNTEAFF
cdr3_nt: TGTGCCAGCAGCTTAAGGGCAGGGGGCAACACTGAAGCTTTCTTT

clone_size: .
d_call: TRBD1
j_call: TRBJ1-5
v_call: TRBV20-1
cdr3_aa: CSASRDRGWHQPQHF
cdr3_nt: TGCAGTGCTAGTCGGGACAGGGGATGGCATCAGCCCCAGCATTTT

clone_size: .
d_call: TRBD1
j_call: TRBJ2-7
v_call: TRBV6-5
cdr3_aa: CASSARQGRDHEQYF
cdr3_nt: TGTGCCAGCAGCGCACGACAGGGACGGGATCACGAGCAGTACTTC

clone_size: .
d_call: TRBD2
j_call: TRBJ2-7
v_call: TRBV6-5
cdr3_aa: CASSRTSVSGEQYF
cdr3_nt: TGTGCCAGCAGTAGGACTAGCGTTTCGGGCGAGCAGTACTTC

clone_size: .
d_call: .
j_call: TRBJ2-1
v_call: TRBV27
cdr3_aa: CASSLSRGNEQFF
cdr3_nt: TGTGCCAGCAGTTTATCGCGGGGCAATGAGCAGTTCTTC

clone_size: .
d_call: TRBD2
j_call: TRBJ2-7
v_call: TRBV9
cdr3_aa: CASSVGGDSGTYEQYF
cdr3_nt: TGTGCCAGCAGCGTAGGGGGAGATAGCGGGACCTACGAGCAGTACTTC

clone_size: .
d_call: TRBD1
j_call: TRBJ1-4
v_call: TRBV24-1
cdr3_aa: CATSDSGTGGREKLFF
cdr3_nt: TGTGCCACCAGTGATTCCGGGACAGGGGGTCGTGAAAAACTGTTTTTT

clone_size: many
d_call: TRBD2
j_call: TRBJ2-1
v_call: TRBV2
cdr3_aa: CASSDPSGSSYNEQFF
cdr3_nt: TGTGCCAGCAGTGACCCGAGCGGGAGCTCCTACAATGAGCAGTTCTTC

clone_size: .
d_call: .
j_call: TRBJ2-7
v_call: TRBV7-9
cdr3_aa: CASSLTGLATYEQYF
cdr3_nt: TGTGCCAGCAGCTTAACGGGACTCGCTACCTACGAGCAGTACTTC

clone_size: .
d_call: .
j_call: TRBJ1-1
v_call: TRBV19
cdr3_aa: CASSITVNTEAFF
cdr3_nt: TGTGCCAGTAGTATCACAGTGAACACTGAAGCTTTCTTT

clone_size: .
d_call: .
j_call: TRBJ1-1
v_call: TRBV5-6
cdr3_aa: CASSLGLTEAFF
cdr3_nt: TGTGCCAGCAGCTTGGGGCTCACTGAAGCTTTCTTT

clone_size: few
d_call: .
j_call: TRBJ2-7
v_call: TRBV3-1/TRBV3-2
cdr3_aa: CASSQASYEQYF
cdr3_nt: TGTGCCAGCAGCCAGGCCTCCTACGAGCAGTACTTC

clone_size: .
d_call: TRBD1
j_call: TRBJ2-6
v_call: TRBV5-1
cdr3_aa: CASSPRQGGAGANVLTF
cdr3_nt: TGCGCCAGCAGCCCCCGACAGGGGGGGGCTGGGGCCAACGTCCTGACTTTC

clone_size: .
d_call: TRBD2
j_call: TRBJ2-1
v_call: TRBV7-9
cdr3_aa: CASSLASVAGLQGEQFF
cdr3_nt: TGTGCCAGCAGCTTAGCCTCGGTGGCGGGACTACAAGGTGAGCAGTTCTTC

clone_size: .
d_call: TRBD1
j_call: TRBJ1-1
v_call: TRBV5-1
cdr3_aa: CASSLGDRETPEAFF
cdr3_nt: TGCGCCAGCAGCTTGGGGGACAGGGAGACACCTGAAGCTTTCTTT

clone_size: once
d_call: TRBD1
j_call: TRBJ2-7
v_call: TRBV29-1
cdr3_aa: CSVGRTGSWEQYF
cdr3_nt: TGCAGCGTTGGCAGGACAGGGTCTTGGGAGCAGTACTTC

clone_size: .
d_call: TRBD1
j_call: TRBJ1-6
v_call: TRBV28
cdr3_aa: CASSLGQGPSPLHF
cdr3_nt: TGTGCCAGCAGTTTGGGACAGGGTCCTTCACCCCTCCACTTT

clone_size: .
d_call: .
j_call: TRBJ2-3
v_call: TRBV4-2
cdr3_aa: CASSPRGQGIMAGDNTDTQYF
cdr3_nt: TGTGCCAGCAGCCCCCGGGGGCAGGGAATAATGGCGGGAGATAACACAGATACGCAGTATTTT

clone_size: .
d_call: .
j_call: TRBJ1-2
v_call: TRBV13
cdr3_aa: CASSLIGATYGYTF
cdr3_nt: TGTGCCAGCAGCTTAATAGGGGCAACCTATGGCTACACCTTC

clone_size: .
d_call: TRBD1
j_call: TRBJ1-1
v_call: TRBV7-9
cdr3_aa: CASSFWTGSNTEAFF
cdr3_nt: TGTGCCAGCAGCTTCTGGACAGGATCGAACACTGAAGCTTTCTTT

clone_size: .
d_call: .
j_call: TRBJ1-6
v_call: TRBV11-2
cdr3_aa: CASSLESGYNSPLHF
cdr3_nt: TGTGCCAGCAGCTTAGAGTCCGGCTATAATTCACCCCTCCACTTT

clone_size: once
d_call: .
j_call: TRBJ2-2
v_call: TRBV5-1
cdr3_aa: CASGSGITGELFF
cdr3_nt: TGCGCCAGCGGCTCAGGGATTACCGGGGAGCTGTTTTTT

clone_size: .
d_call: TRBD1
j_call: TRBJ1-2
v_call: TRBV19
cdr3_aa: CASSLGQGLLVFGYTF
cdr3_nt: TGTGCCAGTAGTCTTGGACAGGGCTTGCTGGTGTTCGGCTACACCTTC

clone_size: few
d_call: TRBD1
j_call: TRBJ2-7
v_call: TRBV7-9
cdr3_aa: CASSIPGQSIYEQYF
cdr3_nt: TGTGCCAGCAGCATACCGGGACAGAGTATTTACGAGCAGTACTTC

clone_size: .
d_call: TRBD1
j_call: TRBJ2-7
v_call: TRBV28
cdr3_aa: CASRTGGYEQYF
cdr3_nt: TGTGCCAGCAGAACAGGGGGCTACGAGCAGTACTTC

clone_size: .
d_call: .
j_call: TRBJ1-2
v_call: TRBV24-1
cdr3_aa: CATSQGTYGYTF
cdr3_nt: TGTGCCACCAGCCAGGGCACCTATGGCTACACCTTC

clone_size: few
d_call: .
j_call: TRBJ2-7
v_call: TRBV18
cdr3_aa: CASSQTGRGSYEQYF
cdr3_nt: TGTGCCAGCTCACAAACAGGGAGGGGGTCCTACGAGCAGTACTTC

clone_size: .
d_call: TRBD1
j_call: TRBJ2-7
v_call: TRBV28
cdr3_aa: CASRRDSVTYEQYF
cdr3_nt: TGTGCCAGCAGAAGGGACAGCGTCACCTACGAGCAGTACTTC

clone_size: .
d_call: .
j_call: TRBJ2-5
v_call: TRBV12-3/TRBV12-4
cdr3_aa: CASSSHSQETQYF
cdr3_nt: TGTGCCAGCAGTAGTCACTCCCAAGAGACCCAGTACTTC

clone_size: .
d_call: TRBD2
j_call: TRBJ2-2
v_call: TRBV19
cdr3_aa: CASSIQTSGRAGELFF
cdr3_nt: TGTGCCAGTAGTATCCAGACTAGCGGGAGAGCCGGGGAGCTGTTTTTT

clone_size: .
d_call: .
j_call: TRBJ1-5
v_call: TRBV12-2
cdr3_aa: CASRLEQGYQPQHF
cdr3_nt: TGTGCAAGTCGCTTAGAACAGGGTTATCAGCCCCAGCATTTT

clone_size: .
d_call: TRBD1
j_call: TRBJ1-5
v_call: TRBV4-2
cdr3_aa: CASSQGLTGRNQPQHF
cdr3_nt: TGTGCCAGCAGCCAAGGCCTGACAGGGAGAAACCAGCCCCAGCATTTT

clone_size: .
d_call: .
j_call: TRBJ1-4
v_call: TRBV24-1
cdr3_aa: CATSDSRGVNEKLFF
cdr3_nt: TGTGCCACCAGTGATTCCAGGGGCGTGAATGAAAAACTGTTTTTT

clone_size: .
d_call: .
j_call: TRBJ1-1
v_call: TRBV6-5
cdr3_aa: CASSYGGGWNTEAFF
cdr3_nt: TGTGCCAGCAGTTATGGGGGGGGTTGGAACACTGAAGCTTTCTTT

clone_size: .
d_call: TRBD1
j_call: TRBJ1-5
v_call: TRBV19
cdr3_aa: CAASRGGTGAYQPQHF
cdr3_nt: TGTGCCGCCAGTAGGGGTGGGACAGGGGCCTATCAGCCCCAGCATTTT